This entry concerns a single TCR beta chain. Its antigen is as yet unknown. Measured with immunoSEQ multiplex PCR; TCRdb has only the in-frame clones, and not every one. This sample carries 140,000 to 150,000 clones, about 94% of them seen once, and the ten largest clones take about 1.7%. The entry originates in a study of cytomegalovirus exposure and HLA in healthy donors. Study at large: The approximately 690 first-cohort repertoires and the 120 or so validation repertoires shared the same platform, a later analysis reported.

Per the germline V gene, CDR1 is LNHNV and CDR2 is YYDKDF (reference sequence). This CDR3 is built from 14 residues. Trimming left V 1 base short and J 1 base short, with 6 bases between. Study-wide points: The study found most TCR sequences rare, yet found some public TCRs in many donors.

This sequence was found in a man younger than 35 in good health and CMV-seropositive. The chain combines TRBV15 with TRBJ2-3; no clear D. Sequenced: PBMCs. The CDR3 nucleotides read TGTGCCACCAGCAGAGGCCGGGGCACAGATACGCAGTATTTT. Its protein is CATSRGRGTDTQYF.